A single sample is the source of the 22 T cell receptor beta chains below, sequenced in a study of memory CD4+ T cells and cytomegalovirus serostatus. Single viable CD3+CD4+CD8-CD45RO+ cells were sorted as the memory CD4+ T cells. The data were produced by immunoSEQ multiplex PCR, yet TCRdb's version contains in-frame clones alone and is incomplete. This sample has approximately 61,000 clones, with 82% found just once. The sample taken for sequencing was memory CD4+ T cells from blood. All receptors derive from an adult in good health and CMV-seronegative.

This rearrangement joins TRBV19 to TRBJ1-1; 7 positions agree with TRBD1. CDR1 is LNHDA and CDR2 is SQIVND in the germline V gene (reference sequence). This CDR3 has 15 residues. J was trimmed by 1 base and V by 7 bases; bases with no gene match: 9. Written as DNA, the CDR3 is TGTGCCAGTACACAGGGGCGACGGGAGAACACTGAAGCTTTCTTT. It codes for CASTQGRRENTEAFF.

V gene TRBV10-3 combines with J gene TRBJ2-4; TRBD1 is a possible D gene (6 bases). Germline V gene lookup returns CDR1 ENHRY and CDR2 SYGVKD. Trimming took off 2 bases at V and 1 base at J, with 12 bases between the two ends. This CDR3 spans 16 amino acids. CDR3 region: CAISEGADRAKNIQYF. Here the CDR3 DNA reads TGTGCCATCAGTGAGGGCGCTGACAGGGCCAAAAACATTCAGTACTTC.

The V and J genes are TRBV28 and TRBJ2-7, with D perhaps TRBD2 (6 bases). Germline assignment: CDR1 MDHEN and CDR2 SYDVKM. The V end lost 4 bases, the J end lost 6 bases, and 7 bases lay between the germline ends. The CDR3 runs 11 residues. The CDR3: CASSSRGEQYF. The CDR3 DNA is TGTGCCAGCAGTTCGCGGGGCGAGCAGTACTTC.

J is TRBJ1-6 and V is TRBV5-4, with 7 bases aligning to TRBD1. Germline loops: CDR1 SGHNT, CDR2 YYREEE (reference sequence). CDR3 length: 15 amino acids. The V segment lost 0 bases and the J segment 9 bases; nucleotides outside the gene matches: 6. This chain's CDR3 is CASSLDRGVGSPLHF. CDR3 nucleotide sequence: TGTGCCAGCAGCTTGGACAGGGGTGTAGGTTCACCCCTCCACTTT. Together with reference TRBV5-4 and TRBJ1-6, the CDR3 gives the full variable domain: ETGVTQSPTHLIKTRGQQVTLRCSSQSGHNTVSWYQQALGQGPQFIFQYYREEENGRGNFPPRFSGLQFPNYSSELNVNALELDDSALYLCASSLDRGVGSPLHFGNGTRLTVT.

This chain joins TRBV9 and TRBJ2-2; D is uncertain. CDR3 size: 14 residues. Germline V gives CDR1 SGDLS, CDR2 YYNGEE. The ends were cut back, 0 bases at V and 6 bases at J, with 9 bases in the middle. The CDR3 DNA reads TGTGCCAGCAGCGTAGTAGAGGCACCCGGGGAGCTGTTTTTT. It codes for CASSVVEAPGELFF.

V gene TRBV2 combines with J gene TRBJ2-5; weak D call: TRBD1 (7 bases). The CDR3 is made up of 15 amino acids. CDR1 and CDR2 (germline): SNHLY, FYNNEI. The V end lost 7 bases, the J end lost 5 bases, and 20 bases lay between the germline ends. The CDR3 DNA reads TGTGCCAGCACCCAGCAGGGGGGCCGATTTGAGACCCAGTACTTC. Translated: CASTQQGGRFETQYF. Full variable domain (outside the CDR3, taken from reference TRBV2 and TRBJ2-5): EPEVTQTPSHQVTQMGQEVILRCVPISNHLYFYWYRQILGQKVEFLVSFYNNEISEKSEIFDDQFSVERPDGSNFTLKIRSTKLEDSAMYFCASTQQGGRFETQYFGPGTRLLVL.

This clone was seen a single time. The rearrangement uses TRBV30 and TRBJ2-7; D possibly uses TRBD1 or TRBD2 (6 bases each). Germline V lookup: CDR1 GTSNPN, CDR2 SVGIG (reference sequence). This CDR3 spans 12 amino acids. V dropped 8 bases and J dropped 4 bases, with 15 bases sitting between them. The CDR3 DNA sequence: TGTGCCAGTAGGTGGGGGGCTTACGAGCAGTACTTC. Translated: CASRWGAYEQYF.

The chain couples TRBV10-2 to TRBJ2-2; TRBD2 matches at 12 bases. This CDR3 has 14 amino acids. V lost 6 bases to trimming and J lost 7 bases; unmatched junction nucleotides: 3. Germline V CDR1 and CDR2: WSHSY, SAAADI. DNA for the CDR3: TGCGCCAGCAGGACTAGCGGGAGTGGCGGGGAGCTGTTTTTT. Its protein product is CASRTSGSGGELFF.

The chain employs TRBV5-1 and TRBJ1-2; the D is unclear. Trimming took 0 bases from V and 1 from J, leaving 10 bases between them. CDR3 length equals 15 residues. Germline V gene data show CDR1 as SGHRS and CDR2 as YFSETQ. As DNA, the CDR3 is TGCGCCAGCAGCTTGGGACCGGGTTATAACTATGGCTACACCTTC. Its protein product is CASSLGPGYNYGYTF.

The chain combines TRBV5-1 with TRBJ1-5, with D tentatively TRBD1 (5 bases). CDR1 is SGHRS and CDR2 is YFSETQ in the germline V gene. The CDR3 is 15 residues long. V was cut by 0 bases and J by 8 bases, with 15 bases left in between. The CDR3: CASSLGGRAEEPQHF. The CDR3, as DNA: TGCGCCAGCAGCTTGGGGGGCAGGGCAGAGGAGCCCCAGCATTTT.

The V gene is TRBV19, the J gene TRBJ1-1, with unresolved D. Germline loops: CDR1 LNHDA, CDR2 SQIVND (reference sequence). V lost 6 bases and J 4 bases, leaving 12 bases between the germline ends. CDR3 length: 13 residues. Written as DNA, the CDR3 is TGTGCCAGTAGCGGGCAGTTGGTCACTGAAGCTTTCTTT. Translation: CASSGQLVTEAFF.

CDR3: CASSQMNTEAFF. The DNA for the CDR3 is TGTGCCAGCTCACAAATGAACACTGAAGCTTTCTTT. The chain has TRBV18 and TRBJ1-1; D uncertain. The CDR3 sequence is 12 residues long. Trimming left V 4 bases short and J 0 bases short, with 3 bases between. Per the germline V gene, CDR1 is KGHSH and CDR2 is LQKENI.

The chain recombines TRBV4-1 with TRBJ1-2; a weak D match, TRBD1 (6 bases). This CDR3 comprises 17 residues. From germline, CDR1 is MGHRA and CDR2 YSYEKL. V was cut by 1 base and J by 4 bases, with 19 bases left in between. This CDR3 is CASSQGGGGQLGYGYTF. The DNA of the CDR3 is TGCGCCAGCAGCCAAGGGGGAGGTGGACAGTTAGGCTATGGCTACACCTTC.

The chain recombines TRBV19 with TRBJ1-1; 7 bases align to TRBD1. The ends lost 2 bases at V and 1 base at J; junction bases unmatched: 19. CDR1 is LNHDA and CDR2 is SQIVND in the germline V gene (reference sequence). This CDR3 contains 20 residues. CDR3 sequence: CASSIMWGRTGTDPNTEAFF. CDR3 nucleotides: TGTGCCAGTAGTATAATGTGGGGTCGGACCGGGACAGACCCGAACACTGAAGCTTTCTTT.

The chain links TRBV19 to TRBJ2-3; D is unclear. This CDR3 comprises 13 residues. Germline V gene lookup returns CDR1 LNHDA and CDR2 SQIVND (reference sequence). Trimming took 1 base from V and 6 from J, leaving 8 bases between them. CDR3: CASSIGLADTQYF. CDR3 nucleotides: TGTGCCAGTAGTATAGGTCTGGCGGATACGCAGTATTTT.

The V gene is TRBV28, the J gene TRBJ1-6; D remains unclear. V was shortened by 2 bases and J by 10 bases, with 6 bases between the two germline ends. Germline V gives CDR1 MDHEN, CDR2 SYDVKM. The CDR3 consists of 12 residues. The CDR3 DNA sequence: TGTGCCAGCAGTTTACGCGTGTCACCCCTCCACTTT. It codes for CASSLRVSPLHF.

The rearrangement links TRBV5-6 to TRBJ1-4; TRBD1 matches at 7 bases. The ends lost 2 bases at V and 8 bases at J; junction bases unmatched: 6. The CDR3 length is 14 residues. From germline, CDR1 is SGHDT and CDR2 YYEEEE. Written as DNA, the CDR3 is TGTGCCAGCAGCTTCGGGGGGACAGAAGAAAAACTGTTTTTT. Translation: CASSFGGTEEKLFF.

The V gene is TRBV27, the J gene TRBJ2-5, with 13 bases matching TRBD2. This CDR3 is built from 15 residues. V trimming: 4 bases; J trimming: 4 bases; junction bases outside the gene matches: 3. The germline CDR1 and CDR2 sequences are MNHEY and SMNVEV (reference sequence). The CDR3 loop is CASSSLAGGLETQYF. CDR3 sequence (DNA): TGTGCCAGCAGTTCACTAGCGGGAGGGCTAGAGACCCAGTACTTC.

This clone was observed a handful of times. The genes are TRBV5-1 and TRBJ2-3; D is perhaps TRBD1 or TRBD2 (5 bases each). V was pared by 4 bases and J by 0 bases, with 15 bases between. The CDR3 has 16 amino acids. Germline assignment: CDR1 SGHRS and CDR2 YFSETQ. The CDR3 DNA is TGCGCCAGCAGCCCGGCTGGGGGAAGAAGCACAGATACGCAGTATTTT. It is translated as CASSPAGGRSTDTQYF.

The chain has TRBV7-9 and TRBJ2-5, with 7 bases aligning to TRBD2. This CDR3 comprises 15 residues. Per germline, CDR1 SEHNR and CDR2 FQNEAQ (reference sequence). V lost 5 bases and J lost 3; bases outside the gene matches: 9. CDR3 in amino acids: CASSPREGREETQYF. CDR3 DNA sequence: TGTGCCAGCAGCCCCCGTGAAGGGAGGGAAGAGACCCAGTACTTC.

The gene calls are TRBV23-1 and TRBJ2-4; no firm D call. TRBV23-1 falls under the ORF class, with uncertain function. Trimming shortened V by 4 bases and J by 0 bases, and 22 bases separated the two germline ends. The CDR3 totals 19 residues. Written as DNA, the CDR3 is TGCGCCAGCAGTCCTAGTGGCCCAGTGGGTGGGCTAGCCAAAAACATTCAGTACTTC. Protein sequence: CASSPSGPVGGLAKNIQYF.

Here the CDR3 reads CASSPPPGYTEAFF. Written as DNA, the CDR3 is TGTGCCAGCAGCCCCCCCCCGGGGTATACTGAAGCTTTCTTT. V and J are TRBV7-8 and TRBJ1-1; D gene uncertain. Looked up from germline, CDR1 is SGHVS and CDR2 is FQNEAQ. The CDR3 is made up of 14 amino acids. The V gene lost 5 bases and the J gene lost 5 bases, with 15 bases spanning the gap.